The next 21 T cell receptor beta chains were all read from a single sample in a study of cytomegalovirus exposure and HLA in healthy donors (dated by TCRdb to about 2017). The method was the immunoSEQ multiplex PCR assay. The multiplex PCR relied on a mix of 60 forward primers for TCR Vbeta segments and 13 reverse primers for TCR Jbeta segments. The table comes from immuneACCESS by way of TCRdb, which keeps in-frame sequences with V and J called. Part of the clones is missing from these tables; in studies checked, under half for an unresolved V gene and the rest for unknown reasons. In this sample the table shows under 120,000 clones, around 80% of which occur a single time. The top ten clonotypes cover about 3.4% of the sample. The sequenced material came from PBMCs. The source of these receptors is a woman aged 40 to 55 in good health and CMV-seronegative.

The rearrangement joins TRBV7-2 to TRBJ2-1; 7 bases line up with TRBD2. The CDR3 runs to 18 residues. The germline gives CDR1 SGHTA, CDR2 FQGNSA. Unmatched junction bases numbered 14, after V lost 3 bases and J lost 3 bases. Written as DNA, the CDR3 is TGTGCCAGCAGCTTGAACCCTTTTACAGCGGGGCACTACAATGAGCAGTTCTTC. Translation gives CASSLNPFTAGHYNEQFF.

The chain links TRBV9 to TRBJ2-1; TRBD1 matches 7 bases. The V gene's germline CDR1 is SGDLS and CDR2 YYNGEE. This CDR3 region has 15 residues. The V gene end was trimmed by 3 bases and the J gene end by 2 bases; junction bases not matched to a gene: 5. The CDR3 nucleotides read TGTGCCAGCAGCGCTAGGGACAGAACCTACAATGAGCAGTTCTTC. Translated: CASSARDRTYNEQFF. Complete variable domain (other parts from reference TRBV9 and TRBJ2-1): DSGVTQTPKHLITATGQRVTLRCSPRSGDLSVYWYQQSLDQGLQFLIQYYNGEERAKGNILERFSAQQFPDLHSELNLSSLELGDSALYFCASSARDRTYNEQFFGPGTRLTVL.

V and J are TRBV27 and TRBJ1-3; TRBD1 agrees at 8 bases. Losses at the gene ends were 10 bases for V and 0 bases for J; bases not matched to a gene: 17. CDR1 and CDR2 (germline): MNHEY, SMNVEV (reference sequence). The CDR3 has 18 residues. For the CDR3, the DNA is TGTGCCATTCCCCCCGCCAGGGACAGGCGATACTCTGGAAACACCATATATTTT. Its protein is CAIPPARDRRYSGNTIYF.

The chain has TRBV30 and TRBJ2-5, with TRBD1 matching over 8 bases. CDR3 length equals 13 residues. Losses at the gene ends were 8 bases for V and 1 base for J; bases not matched to a gene: 6. The germline V gene encodes CDR1 GTSNPN and CDR2 SVGIG (reference sequence). Here the CDR3 reads CAQGAAFQETQYF. CDR3 nucleotides: TGTGCCCAGGGGGCGGCTTTCCAAGAGACCCAGTACTTC.

The chain carries TRBV5-1 and TRBJ1-4; 7 bases fit TRBD1. Germline V gene data show CDR1 as SGHRS and CDR2 as YFSETQ. Trimming at V came to 3 bases and at J to 5 bases, leaving 7 bases not matched to a gene. The CDR3 has 15 residues. The CDR3 reads CASSWATGNNEKLFF. The CDR3 coding sequence is TGCGCCAGCAGCTGGGCGACAGGGAACAATGAAAAACTGTTTTTT.

The chain joins TRBV10-3 to TRBJ2-7; D is perhaps TRBD1 (6 bases). V was shortened by 3 bases and J by 2 bases, with 14 bases between the two germline ends. The CDR3 consists of 15 residues. CDR1 is ENHRY, CDR2 SYGVKD, per germline. The CDR3 DNA follows: TGTGCCATCAGTGATCCGGGACAAGTAACCTACGAGCAGTACTTC. Amino acids: CAISDPGQVTYEQYF.

This clone was counted a few times. V usage is TRBV7-9 and J usage is TRBJ2-1, with a tentative D call TRBD2 (6 bases). Between the trimmed V and J ends, which lost 5 bases and 9 bases, there was a span of 17 bases. The CDR3 contains 14 residues. The germline V gene has CDR1 SEHNR and CDR2 FQNEAQ (reference sequence). The CDR3 here is CASSPAAGWSEQFF. CDR3 coding DNA: TGTGCCAGCAGCCCGGCGGCGGGATGGAGTGAGCAGTTCTTC. Complete variable domain (other parts from reference TRBV7-9 and TRBJ2-1): DTGVSQNPRHKITKRGQNVTFRCDPISEHNRLYWYRQTLGQGPEFLTYFQNEAQLEKSRLLSDRFSAERPKGSFSTLEIQRTEQGDSAMYLCASSPAAGWSEQFFGPGTRLTVL.

The chain combines TRBV5-1 with TRBJ1-4, with 7 bases matching TRBD1. The germline gives CDR1 SGHRS, CDR2 YFSETQ. This CDR3 is built from 16 residues. Losses at the gene ends were 4 bases for V and 0 bases for J; bases not matched to a gene: 6. CDR3 sequence reads: CASSAGQLATNEKLFF. The CDR3, as DNA: TGCGCCAGCAGCGCGGGACAGTTAGCAACTAATGAAAAACTGTTTTTT.

This clone was found a few times. This chain connects TRBV28 to TRBJ1-4; 8 nucleotides agree with TRBD1. Trimming removed 5 bases from V and 7 bases from J; junction bases left unmatched: 9. Germline-derived CDR1 and CDR2 are MDHEN and SYDVKM. The CDR3 totals 15 residues. The CDR3 loop is CASSPMDRASEKLFF. The CDR3 region has the DNA TGTGCCAGCAGTCCAATGGACAGGGCTAGTGAAAAACTGTTTTTT.

This clone was detected only once. The V call is TRBV5-1, the J call TRBJ1-3; the D gene is possibly TRBD1 (5 bases). Germline V gene sequence: CDR1 SGHRS, CDR2 YFSETQ. Trimming took 0 bases from V and 2 from J, leaving 9 bases between them. The CDR3 contains 15 residues. CDR3 loop: CASSLEAGTGNTIYF. The CDR3 nucleotides are TGCGCCAGCAGCTTGGAGGCAGGGACTGGAAACACCATATATTTT.

V is TRBV28 and J is TRBJ1-6; tentatively, D is TRBD1 (6 bases). The germline V and J ends were trimmed by 7 bases and 10 bases, with 11 bases remaining between them. CDR1 MDHEN and CDR2 SYDVKM come from the germline V gene. The CDR3 is 12 residues long. The CDR3 loop is CASTAGESPLHF. For the CDR3, the DNA is TGTGCCAGCACGGCAGGGGAATCACCCCTCCACTTT.

J is TRBJ2-3 and V is TRBV28, with D tentatively TRBD2 (6 bases). Per the germline V gene, CDR1 is MDHEN and CDR2 is SYDVKM. The CDR3 loop spans 16 amino acids. Trimming removed 6 bases from V and 2 bases from J, with 18 bases in between. Here the CDR3 reads CASSPSLAGNTDTQYF. CDR3 sequence (DNA): TGTGCCAGCAGCCCCTCCCTTGCGGGGAACACAGATACGCAGTATTTT. Full variable domain (outside the CDR3, taken from reference TRBV28 and TRBJ2-3): DVKVTQSSRYLVKRTGEKVFLECVQDMDHENMFWYRQDPGLGLRLIYFSYDVKMKEKGDIPEGYSVSREKKERFSLILESASTNQTSMYLCASSPSLAGNTDTQYFGPGTRLTVL.

The V and J genes are TRBV18 and TRBJ1-3; D might be TRBD1 (5 bases). The CDR3 is 18 amino acids. Trimming left V 2 bases short and J 0 bases short, with 17 bases between. Germline V lookup: CDR1 KGHSH, CDR2 LQKENI. CDR3 sequence (DNA): TGTGCCAGCTCACCAACCGGTGCTGGGGGGATCTCTGGAAACACCATATATTTT. Its translation is CASSPTGAGGISGNTIYF.

V and J are TRBV7-2 and TRBJ2-7, with a weak D call TRBD1 (6 bases). Trimming shortened V by 1 base and J by 7 bases, and 14 bases separated the two germline ends. The CDR3 extends over 14 amino acids. Germline V gene lookup returns CDR1 SGHTA and CDR2 FQGNSA. The CDR3 loop is CASSLDRAVGEQYF. The CDR3 DNA follows: TGTGCCAGCAGCTTAGACAGGGCGGTGGGGGAGCAGTACTTC.

This rearrangement joins TRBV5-1 to TRBJ1-5; D uncertain. V gave up 4 bases and J gave up 5 bases, with 10 bases separating them. In germline, CDR1 is SGHRS, CDR2 YFSETQ. This CDR3 contains 13 residues. CDR3 amino acids: CASSIGPDQPQHF. As DNA, the CDR3 is TGCGCCAGCAGCATTGGGCCCGATCAGCCCCAGCATTTT.

This chain joins TRBV5-1 and TRBJ2-5; 10 nucleotides match TRBD1. The J call may be mistaken, given a closer DNA end match to TRBJ2-7. The CDR3 length is 15 residues. From germline, CDR1 is SGHRS and CDR2 YFSETQ. The DNA for the CDR3 is TGCGCCAGCAGCTTGGGCCCCGGGACAGGGGACGAGCAGTACTTC. As protein: CASSLGPGTGDEQYF.

The J gene is TRBJ2-7, the V gene TRBV9, with TRBD2 identical over 8 bases. Germline CDR1 reads SGDLS; CDR2 reads YYNGEE. V dropped 0 bases and J dropped 3; count of bases not matched to a gene: 5. The CDR3 runs 15 residues. CDR3 sequence reads: CASSVEPAGGYEQYF. CDR3 DNA: TGTGCCAGCAGCGTAGAGCCGGCGGGAGGCTACGAGCAGTACTTC. The full variable domain, rest sourced from reference TRBV9 and TRBJ2-7, is DSGVTQTPKHLITATGQRVTLRCSPRSGDLSVYWYQQSLDQGLQFLIQYYNGEERAKGNILERFSAQQFPDLHSELNLSSLELGDSALYFCASSVEPAGGYEQYFGPGTRLTVT.

The chain is built from TRBV4-3 and TRBJ2-7; 8 bases are shared with TRBD2. Trimming removed 4 bases from V and 5 bases from J; junction bases left unmatched: 7. This CDR3 is 14 amino acids long. Looked up from germline, CDR1 is LGHNA and CDR2 is YSLEER. DNA for the CDR3: TGCGCCAGCAGCCTCCTTTTTAGCGGGGACGAGCAGTACTTC. Protein sequence: CASSLLFSGDEQYF.

The chain carries TRBV9 and TRBJ1-2; 8 bases agree with TRBD1. Germline assignment: CDR1 SGDLS and CDR2 YYNGEE. The trim removed 4 bases at V and 6 bases at J, leaving 17 bases unmatched. The CDR3 has 17 amino acids. The DNA for the CDR3 is TGTGCCAGCAGCACTCGACAGGGGCGAAGGGTTATGGATGGCTACACCTTC. The encoded protein is CASSTRQGRRVMDGYTF.

V is TRBV9 and J is TRBJ2-7, with D perhaps TRBD2 (6 bases). With 3 bases removed from V and 6 bases from J, the gap between germline ends came to 13 bases. CDR1 is SGDLS and CDR2 is YYNGEE in the germline V gene. The CDR3 has 13 residues. The CDR3 bases are TGTGCCAGCAGCGGCGGGACCGAGGGCGAGCAGTACTTC. Encoded protein: CASSGGTEGEQYF.

The rearrangement uses TRBV5-4 and TRBJ2-3; maybe TRBD2 (6 bases). CDR1 is SGHNT, CDR2 YYREEE, per germline (reference sequence). Trimming removed 4 bases from V and 0 bases from J, with 15 bases in between. The CDR3 spans 16 residues. The CDR3, as DNA: TGTGCCAGCAGCACCCGACTAGTGAGCAGCACAGATACGCAGTATTTT. Translated: CASSTRLVSSTDTQYF.